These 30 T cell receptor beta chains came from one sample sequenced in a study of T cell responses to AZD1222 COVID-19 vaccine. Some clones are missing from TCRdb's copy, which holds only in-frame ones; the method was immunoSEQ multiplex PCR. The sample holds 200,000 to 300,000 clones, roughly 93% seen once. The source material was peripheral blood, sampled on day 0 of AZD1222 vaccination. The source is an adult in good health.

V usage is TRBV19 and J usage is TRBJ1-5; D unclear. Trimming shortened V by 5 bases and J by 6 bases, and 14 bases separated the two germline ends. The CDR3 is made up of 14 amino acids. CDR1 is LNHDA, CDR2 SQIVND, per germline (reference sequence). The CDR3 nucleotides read TGTGCCAGTAGTTCCCCGGGGAGAGGTCAGCCCCAGCATTTT. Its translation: CASSSPGRGQPQHF.

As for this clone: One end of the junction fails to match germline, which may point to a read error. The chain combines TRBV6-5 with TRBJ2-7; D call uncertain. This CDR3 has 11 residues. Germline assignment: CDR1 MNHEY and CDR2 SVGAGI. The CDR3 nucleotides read TGTGCCAGCAGTCAATCCTCCGAGCAGTACTTC. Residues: CASSQSSEQYF.

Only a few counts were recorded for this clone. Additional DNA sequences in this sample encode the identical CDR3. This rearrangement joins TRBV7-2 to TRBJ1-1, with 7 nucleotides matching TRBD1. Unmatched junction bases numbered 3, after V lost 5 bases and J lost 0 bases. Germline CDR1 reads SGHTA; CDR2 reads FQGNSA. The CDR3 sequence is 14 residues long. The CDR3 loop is CASSRDRMNTEAFF. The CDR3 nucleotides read TGTGCCAGCAGCCGGGACAGAATGAACACTGAAGCTTTCTTT. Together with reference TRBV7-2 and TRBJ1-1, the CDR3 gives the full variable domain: GAGVSQSPSNKVTEKGKDVELRCDPISGHTALYWYRQSLGQGLEFLIYFQGNSAPDKSGLPSDRFSAERTGGSVSTLTIQRTQQEDSAVYLCASSRDRMNTEAFFGQGTRLTVV.

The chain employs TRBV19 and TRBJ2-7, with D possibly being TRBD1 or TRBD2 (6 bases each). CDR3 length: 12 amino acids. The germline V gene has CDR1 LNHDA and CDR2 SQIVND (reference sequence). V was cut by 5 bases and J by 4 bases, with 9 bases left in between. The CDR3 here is CASSSGAYEQYF. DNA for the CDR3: TGTGCCAGTAGTTCGGGGGCGTACGAGCAGTACTTC.

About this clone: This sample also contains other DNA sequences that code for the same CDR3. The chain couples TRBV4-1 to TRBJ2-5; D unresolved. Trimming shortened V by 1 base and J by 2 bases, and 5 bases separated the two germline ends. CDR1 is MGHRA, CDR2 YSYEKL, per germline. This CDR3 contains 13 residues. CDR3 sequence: CASSQASQETQYF. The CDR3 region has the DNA TGCGCCAGCAGCCAAGCGAGTCAAGAGACCCAGTACTTC.

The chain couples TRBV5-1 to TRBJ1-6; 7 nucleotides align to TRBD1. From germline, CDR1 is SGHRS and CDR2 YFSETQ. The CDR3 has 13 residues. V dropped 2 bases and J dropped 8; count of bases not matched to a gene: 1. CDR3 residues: CASSLTGDSPLHF. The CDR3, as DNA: TGCGCCAGCAGCTTAACAGGGGATTCACCCCTCCACTTT.

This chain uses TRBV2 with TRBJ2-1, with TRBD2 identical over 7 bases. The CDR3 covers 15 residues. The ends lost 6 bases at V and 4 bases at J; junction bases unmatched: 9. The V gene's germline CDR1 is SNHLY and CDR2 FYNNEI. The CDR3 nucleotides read TGTGCCAGCAGGTTAGGGAGACTAGCATACAATGAGCAGTTCTTC. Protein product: CASRLGRLAYNEQFF.

This CDR3 is CAWRVGQSFYGYTF. The DNA of the CDR3 is TGTGCCTGGAGGGTAGGACAGTCTTTCTATGGCTACACCTTC. The chain joins TRBV30 to TRBJ1-2, with a weak D call TRBD1 (6 bases). The ends were cut back, 3 bases at V and 4 bases at J, with 15 bases in the middle. In germline, CDR1 is GTSNPN, CDR2 SVGIG (reference sequence). The CDR3 covers 14 residues.

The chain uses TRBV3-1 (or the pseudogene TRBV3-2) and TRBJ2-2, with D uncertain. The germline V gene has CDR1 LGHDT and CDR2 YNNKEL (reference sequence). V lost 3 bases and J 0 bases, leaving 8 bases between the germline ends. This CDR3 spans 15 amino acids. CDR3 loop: CASSQLLPNTGELFF. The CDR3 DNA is TGTGCCAGCAGCCAGCTACTACCGAACACCGGGGAGCTGTTTTTT.

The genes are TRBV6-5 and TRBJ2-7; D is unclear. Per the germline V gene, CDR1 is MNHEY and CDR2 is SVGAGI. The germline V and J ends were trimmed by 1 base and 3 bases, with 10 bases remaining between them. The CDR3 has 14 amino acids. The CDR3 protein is CASSYFASRYEQYF. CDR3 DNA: TGTGCCAGCAGTTACTTCGCCAGTCGCTACGAGCAGTACTTC.

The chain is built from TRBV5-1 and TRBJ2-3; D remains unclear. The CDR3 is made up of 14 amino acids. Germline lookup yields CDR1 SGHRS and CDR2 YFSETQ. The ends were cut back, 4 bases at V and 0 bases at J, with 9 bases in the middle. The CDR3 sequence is CASSQPTSTDTQYF. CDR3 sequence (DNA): TGCGCCAGCAGCCAACCTACTAGCACAGATACGCAGTATTTT.

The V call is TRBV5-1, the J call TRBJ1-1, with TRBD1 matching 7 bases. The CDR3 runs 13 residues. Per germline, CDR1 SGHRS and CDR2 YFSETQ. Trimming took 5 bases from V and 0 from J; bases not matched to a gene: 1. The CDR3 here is CASRTGVNTEAFF. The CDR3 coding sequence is TGCGCCAGCAGAACAGGGGTGAACACTGAAGCTTTCTTT.

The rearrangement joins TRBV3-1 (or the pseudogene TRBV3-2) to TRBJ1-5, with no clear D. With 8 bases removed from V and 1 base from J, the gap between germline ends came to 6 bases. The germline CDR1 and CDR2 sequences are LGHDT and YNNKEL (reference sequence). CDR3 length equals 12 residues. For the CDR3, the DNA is TGTGCCAGCGGGTCGAGCAATCAGCCCCAGCATTTT. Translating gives CASGSSNQPQHF.

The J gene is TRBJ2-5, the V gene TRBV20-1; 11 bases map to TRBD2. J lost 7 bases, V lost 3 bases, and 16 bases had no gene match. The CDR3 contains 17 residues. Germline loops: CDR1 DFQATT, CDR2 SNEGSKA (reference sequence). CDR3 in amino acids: CSASRPWIAGGPGTQYF. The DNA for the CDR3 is TGCAGTGCTAGTAGGCCCTGGATAGCGGGAGGGCCGGGGACCCAGTACTTC.

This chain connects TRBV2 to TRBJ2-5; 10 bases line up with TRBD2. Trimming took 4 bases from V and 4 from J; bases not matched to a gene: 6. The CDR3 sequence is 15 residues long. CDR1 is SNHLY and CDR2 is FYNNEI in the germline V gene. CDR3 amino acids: CASSVASGSGETQYF. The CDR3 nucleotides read TGTGCCAGCAGTGTTGCTAGCGGGAGTGGAGAGACCCAGTACTTC.

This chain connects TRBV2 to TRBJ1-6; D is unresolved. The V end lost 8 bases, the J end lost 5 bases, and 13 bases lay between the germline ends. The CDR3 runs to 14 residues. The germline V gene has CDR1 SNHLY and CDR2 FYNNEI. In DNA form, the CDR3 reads TGTGCCAGCGATCGGGCAGTCGATAATTCACCCCTCCACTTT. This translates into CASDRAVDNSPLHF.

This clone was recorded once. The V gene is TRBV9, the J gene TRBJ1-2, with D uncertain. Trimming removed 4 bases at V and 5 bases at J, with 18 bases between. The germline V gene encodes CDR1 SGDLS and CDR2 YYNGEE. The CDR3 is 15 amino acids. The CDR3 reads CASSPSNSQGYGYTF. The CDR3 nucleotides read TGTGCCAGCAGCCCATCGAACAGCCAAGGGTATGGCTACACCTTC.

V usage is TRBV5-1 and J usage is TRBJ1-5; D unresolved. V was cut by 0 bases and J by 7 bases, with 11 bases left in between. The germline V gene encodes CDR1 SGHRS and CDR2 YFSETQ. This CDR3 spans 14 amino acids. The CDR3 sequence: CASSLDPLTQPQHF. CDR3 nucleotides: TGCGCCAGCAGCTTGGACCCCCTAACACAGCCCCAGCATTTT. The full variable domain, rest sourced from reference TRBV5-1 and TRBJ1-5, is KAGVTQTPRYLIKTRGQQVTLSCSPISGHRSVSWYQQTPGQGLQFLFEYFSETQRNKGNFPGRFSGRQFSNSRSEMNVSTLELGDSALYLCASSLDPLTQPQHFGDGTRLSIL.

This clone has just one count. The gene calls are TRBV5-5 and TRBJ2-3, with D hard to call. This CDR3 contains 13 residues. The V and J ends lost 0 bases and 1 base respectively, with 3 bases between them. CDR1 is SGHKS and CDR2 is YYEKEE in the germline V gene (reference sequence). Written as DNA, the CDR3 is TGTGCCAGCAGCTTGGTGGGCACAGATACGCAGTATTTT. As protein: CASSLVGTDTQYF.

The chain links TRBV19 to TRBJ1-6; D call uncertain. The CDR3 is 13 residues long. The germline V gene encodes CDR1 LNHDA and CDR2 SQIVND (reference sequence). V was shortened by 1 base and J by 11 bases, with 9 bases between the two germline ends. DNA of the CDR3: TGTGCCAGTAGTATAGGGGCAGTGACACCCCTCCACTTT. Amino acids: CASSIGAVTPLHF.

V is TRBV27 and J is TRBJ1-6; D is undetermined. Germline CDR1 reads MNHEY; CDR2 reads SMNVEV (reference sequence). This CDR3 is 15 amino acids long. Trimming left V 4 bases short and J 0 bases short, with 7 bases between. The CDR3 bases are TGTGCCAGCAGTTACTCAAGCTCCTATAATTCACCCCTCCACTTT. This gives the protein CASSYSSSYNSPLHF.

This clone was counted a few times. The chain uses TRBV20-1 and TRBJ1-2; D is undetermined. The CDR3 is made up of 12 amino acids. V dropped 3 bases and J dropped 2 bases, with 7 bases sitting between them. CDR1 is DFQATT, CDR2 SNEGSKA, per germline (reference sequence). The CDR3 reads CSASSMNYGYTF. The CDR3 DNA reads TGCAGTGCTAGTTCCATGAACTATGGCTACACCTTC.

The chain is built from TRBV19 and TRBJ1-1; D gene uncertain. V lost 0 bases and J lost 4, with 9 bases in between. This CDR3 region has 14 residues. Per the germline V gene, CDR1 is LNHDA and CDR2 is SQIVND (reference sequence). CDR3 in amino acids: CASSIDGFITEAFF. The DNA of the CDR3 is TGTGCCAGTAGTATAGATGGGTTTATCACTGAAGCTTTCTTT.

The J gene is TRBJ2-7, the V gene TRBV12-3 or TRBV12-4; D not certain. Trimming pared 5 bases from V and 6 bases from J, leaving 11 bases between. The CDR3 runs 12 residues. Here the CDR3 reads CASSLELGEQYF. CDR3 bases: TGTGCCAGCAGTCTAGAGTTAGGCGAGCAGTACTTC.

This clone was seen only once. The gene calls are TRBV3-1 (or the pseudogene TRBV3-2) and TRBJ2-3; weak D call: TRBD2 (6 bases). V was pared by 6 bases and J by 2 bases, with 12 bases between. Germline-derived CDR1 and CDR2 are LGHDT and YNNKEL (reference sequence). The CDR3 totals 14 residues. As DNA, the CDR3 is TGTGCCAGCAGGATTAGCGGTTCCACAGATACGCAGTATTTT. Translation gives CASRISGSTDTQYF.

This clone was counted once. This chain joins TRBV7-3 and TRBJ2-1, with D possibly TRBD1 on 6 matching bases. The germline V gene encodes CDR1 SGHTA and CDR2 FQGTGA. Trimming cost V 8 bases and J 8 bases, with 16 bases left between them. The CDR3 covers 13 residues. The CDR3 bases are TGTGCCAGCGGCTCTTACGAGGGGGATGAGCAGTTCTTC. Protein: CASGSYEGDEQFF.

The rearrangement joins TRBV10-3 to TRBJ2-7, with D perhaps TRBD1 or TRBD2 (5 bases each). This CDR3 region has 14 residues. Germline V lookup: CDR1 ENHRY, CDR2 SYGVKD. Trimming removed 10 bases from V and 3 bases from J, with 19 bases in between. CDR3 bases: TGTGCCACCCTACAGGAGTTGGCGGGCTACGAGCAGTACTTC. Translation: CATLQELAGYEQYF.

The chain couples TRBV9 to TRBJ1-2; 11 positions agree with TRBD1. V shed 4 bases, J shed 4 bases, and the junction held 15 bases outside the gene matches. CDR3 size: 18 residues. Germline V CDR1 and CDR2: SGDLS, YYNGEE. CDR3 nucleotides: TGTGCCAGCAGCTCCAGGAGGACAGGGGGCGAAGGGGTCTATGGCTACACCTTC. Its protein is CASSSRRTGGEGVYGYTF.

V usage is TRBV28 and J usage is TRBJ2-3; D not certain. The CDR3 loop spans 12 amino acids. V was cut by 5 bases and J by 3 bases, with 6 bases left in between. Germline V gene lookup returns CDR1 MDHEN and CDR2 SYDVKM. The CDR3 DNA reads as TGTGCCAGCAGTACCCAAACAGATACGCAGTATTTT. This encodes CASSTQTDTQYF.

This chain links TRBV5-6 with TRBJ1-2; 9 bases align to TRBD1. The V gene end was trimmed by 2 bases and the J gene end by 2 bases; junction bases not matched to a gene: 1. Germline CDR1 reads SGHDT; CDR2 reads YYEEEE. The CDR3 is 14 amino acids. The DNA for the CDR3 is TGTGCCAGCAGCTTACAGGGGGCAAACTATGGCTACACCTTC. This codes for CASSLQGANYGYTF.